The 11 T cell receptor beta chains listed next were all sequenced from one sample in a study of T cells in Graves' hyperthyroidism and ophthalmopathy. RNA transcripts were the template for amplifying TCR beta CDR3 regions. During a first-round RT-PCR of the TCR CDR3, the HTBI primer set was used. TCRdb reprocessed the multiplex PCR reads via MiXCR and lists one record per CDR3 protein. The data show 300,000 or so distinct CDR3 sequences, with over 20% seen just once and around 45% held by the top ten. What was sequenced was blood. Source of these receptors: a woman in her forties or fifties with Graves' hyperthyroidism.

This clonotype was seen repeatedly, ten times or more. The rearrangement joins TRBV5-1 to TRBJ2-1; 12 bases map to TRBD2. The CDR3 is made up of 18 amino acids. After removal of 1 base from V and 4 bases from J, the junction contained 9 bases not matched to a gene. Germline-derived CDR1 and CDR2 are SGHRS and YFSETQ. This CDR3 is CASSLPRASGGAYNEQFF. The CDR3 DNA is TGCGCCAGCAGCTTGCCCCGAGCTAGCGGGGGGGCATACAATGAGCAGTTCTTC.

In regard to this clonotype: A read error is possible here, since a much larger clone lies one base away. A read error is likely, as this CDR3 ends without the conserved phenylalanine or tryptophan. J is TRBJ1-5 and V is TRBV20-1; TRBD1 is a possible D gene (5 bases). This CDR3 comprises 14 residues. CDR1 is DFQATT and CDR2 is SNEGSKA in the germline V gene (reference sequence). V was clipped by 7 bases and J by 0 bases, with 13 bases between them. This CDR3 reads CSVGGADSNQPQHL. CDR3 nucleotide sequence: TGCAGTGTTGGAGGGGCAGATAGCAATCAGCCCCAGCATCTT.

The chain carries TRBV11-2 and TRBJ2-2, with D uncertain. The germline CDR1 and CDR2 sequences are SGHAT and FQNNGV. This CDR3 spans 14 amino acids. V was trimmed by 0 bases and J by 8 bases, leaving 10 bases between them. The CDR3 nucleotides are TGTGCCAGCAGCTTAGAATTTTCTGGAGGGGAGCTGTTTTTT. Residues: CASSLEFSGGELFF.

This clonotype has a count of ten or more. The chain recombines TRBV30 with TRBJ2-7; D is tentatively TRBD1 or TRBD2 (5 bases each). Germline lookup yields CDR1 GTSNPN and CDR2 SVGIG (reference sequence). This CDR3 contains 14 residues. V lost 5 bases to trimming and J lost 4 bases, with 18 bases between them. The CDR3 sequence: CAWSSGTKGYEQYF. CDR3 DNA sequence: TGTGCCTGGTCCTCCGGGACCAAAGGTTACGAGCAGTACTTC.

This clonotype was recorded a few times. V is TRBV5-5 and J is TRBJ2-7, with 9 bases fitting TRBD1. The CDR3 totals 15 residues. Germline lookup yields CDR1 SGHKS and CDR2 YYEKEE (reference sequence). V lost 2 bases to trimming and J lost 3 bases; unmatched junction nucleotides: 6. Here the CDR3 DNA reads TGTGCCAGCAGCTTCCGGACAGGGGTAAGCTACGAGCAGTACTTC. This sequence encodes CASSFRTGVSYEQYF. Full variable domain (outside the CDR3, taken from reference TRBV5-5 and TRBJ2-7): DAGVTQSPTHLIKTRGQQVTLRCSPISGHKSVSWYQQVLGQGPQFIFQYYEKEERGRGNFPDRFSARQFPNYSSELNVNALLLGDSALYLCASSFRTGVSYEQYFGPGTRLTVT.

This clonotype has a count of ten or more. The CDR3 DNA sequence: TGCGCCAGCAGCCAAGTAGCGGCGGGTCGGGATACGCAGTATTTT. Translation gives CASSQVAAGRDTQYF. The chain carries TRBV4-1 and TRBJ2-3, with D tentatively TRBD2 (6 bases). The length of the CDR3 is 15 residues. Trimming shortened V by 1 base and J by 6 bases, and 14 bases separated the two germline ends. Germline loops: CDR1 MGHRA, CDR2 YSYEKL.

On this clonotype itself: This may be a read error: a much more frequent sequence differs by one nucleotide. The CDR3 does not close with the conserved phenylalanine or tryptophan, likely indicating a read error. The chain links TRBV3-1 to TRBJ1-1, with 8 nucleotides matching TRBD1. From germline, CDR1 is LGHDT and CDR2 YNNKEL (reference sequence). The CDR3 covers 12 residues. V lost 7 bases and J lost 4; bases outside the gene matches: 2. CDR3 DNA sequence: TGTGCCAGCACAACAGGGGGCACTGAAGCTTTCCTT. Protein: CASTTGGTEAFL.

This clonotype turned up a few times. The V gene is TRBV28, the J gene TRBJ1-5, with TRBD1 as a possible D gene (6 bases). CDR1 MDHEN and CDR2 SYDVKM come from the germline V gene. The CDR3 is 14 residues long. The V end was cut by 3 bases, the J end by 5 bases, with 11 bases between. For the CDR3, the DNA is TGTGCCAGCAGTTTGTTTCAGGGGCATCAGCCCCAGCATTTT. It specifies CASSLFQGHQPQHF.

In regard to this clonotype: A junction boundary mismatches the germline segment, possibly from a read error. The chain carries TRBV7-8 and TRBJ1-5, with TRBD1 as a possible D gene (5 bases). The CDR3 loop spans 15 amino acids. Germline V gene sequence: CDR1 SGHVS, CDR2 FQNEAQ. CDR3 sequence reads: CTSSLGTSEGQPQHF. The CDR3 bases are TGTACCAGCAGCTTAGGGACGTCGGAAGGTCAGCCCCAGCATTTT.

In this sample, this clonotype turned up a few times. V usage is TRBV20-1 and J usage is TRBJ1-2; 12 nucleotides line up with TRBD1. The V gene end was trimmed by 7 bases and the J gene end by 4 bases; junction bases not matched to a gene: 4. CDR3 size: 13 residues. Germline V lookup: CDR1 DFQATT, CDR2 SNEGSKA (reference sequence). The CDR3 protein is CSGGQGAGYGYTF. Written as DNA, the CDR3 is TGCAGTGGGGGACAGGGGGCAGGCTATGGCTACACCTTC.

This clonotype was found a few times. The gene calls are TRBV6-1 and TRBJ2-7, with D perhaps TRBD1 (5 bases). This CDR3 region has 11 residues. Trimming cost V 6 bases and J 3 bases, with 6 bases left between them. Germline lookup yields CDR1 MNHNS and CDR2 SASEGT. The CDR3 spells CASRRGYEQYF. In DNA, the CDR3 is TGTGCCAGCAGAAGGGGCTACGAGCAGTACTTC.